This TCR beta chain is from a study of spatial heterogeneity in lung cancer. Whole-study findings and limits: Coverage estimated for tumor T cells reached around 7% for alpha chains and roughly 13% for beta chains. One measure, the expanded intratumoral alpha and beta TCR count, tracked tumor mutation counts.

By frequency in the sample, this clonotype is medium-sized. The antigen is undetermined. Since it is a stray read in a library aimed at alpha chains, this beta chain has a size that is not meaningful. TCRdb reprocessed the 5' RACE reads via MiXCR and lists one record per CDR3 protein. The data show 2,500 to 3,000 distinct CDR3 sequences, approximately 49% seen once. Time point reported: sample taken at primary tumor resection. The germline V gene encodes CDR1 LGHNA and CDR2 YSLEER. The CDR3 totals 17 residues. V lost 5 bases and J 0 bases, leaving 16 bases between the germline ends. The TCR was taken from a male donor with early-stage non-small cell lung cancer. The material was lung tumor tissue, obtained at surgery. The chain uses TRBV4-3 and TRBJ2-2; no clear D. The CDR3 nucleotides read TGCGCCAGCAGCACGAGGTCGAACGGCGCGAACACCGGGGAGCTGTTTTTT. Translation gives CASSTRSNGANTGELFF.